The 22 T cell receptor beta chains below come from one sample, sequenced in a study of blood T cell repertoires in COVID-19. Libraries were prepared by immunoSEQ multiplex PCR; TCRdb keeps only in-frame clonotypes and omits some of them. The table shows 300,000 to 500,000 clones, with roughly 88% occurring only once. The specimen was PBMCs or T cells enriched from blood (not recorded which). All receptors derive from a woman in her 40s with acute COVID-19.

The rearrangement joins TRBV27 to TRBJ1-2; TRBD1 matches at 7 bases. This CDR3 is 12 amino acids long. The V segment lost 6 bases and the J segment 3 bases; nucleotides outside the gene matches: 1. Germline V lookup: CDR1 MNHEY, CDR2 SMNVEV (reference sequence). CDR3 sequence (DNA): TGTGCCAGCAGCGACAGGGACTATGGCTACACCTTC. Translated: CASSDRDYGYTF.

The rearrangement joins TRBV19 to TRBJ1-2; 9 bases line up with TRBD1. V lost 4 bases, J lost 8 bases, and 5 bases stayed unmatched. The CDR3 runs to 13 residues. The germline V gene has CDR1 LNHDA and CDR2 SQIVND (reference sequence). The DNA of the CDR3 is TGTGCCAGTAGTAGGACAGGGGCATCCGGCTACACCTTC. It translates to CASSRTGASGYTF.

The J gene is TRBJ1-2, the V gene TRBV7-8, with D unresolved. Germline V gene data show CDR1 as SGHVS and CDR2 as FQNEAQ. The length of the CDR3 is 13 residues. V lost 3 bases to trimming and J lost 4 bases, with 9 bases between them. The CDR3 sequence is CASSFEGFYGYTF. The CDR3 nucleotides are TGTGCCAGCAGCTTTGAGGGATTCTATGGCTACACCTTC.

CDR3 sequence: CASSSVGGARDNEQFF. CDR3 DNA sequence: TGTGCCAGCAGTTCAGTAGGGGGCGCGAGGGACAATGAGCAGTTCTTC. This rearrangement joins TRBV27 to TRBJ2-1, with 7 bases aligning to TRBD1. V shed 4 bases and J 5 bases; nucleotides not matched to a gene: 11. Germline loops: CDR1 MNHEY, CDR2 SMNVEV (reference sequence). CDR3 size: 16 residues.

This chain joins TRBV11-2 and TRBJ2-7; no reliable D call. The V gene lost 0 bases and the J gene lost 1 base, with 10 bases spanning the gap. The CDR3 totals 15 residues. Germline CDR1 reads SGHAT; CDR2 reads FQNNGV. CDR3 sequence reads: CASSLDWQVSYEQYF. The CDR3 coding sequence is TGTGCCAGCAGCTTAGATTGGCAGGTTTCCTACGAGCAGTACTTC.

The chain combines TRBV7-9 with TRBJ2-2; D might be TRBD1 (6 bases). V lost 1 base, J lost 3 bases, and 12 bases lay in between. The CDR3 runs 16 residues. In germline, CDR1 is SEHNR, CDR2 FQNEAQ (reference sequence). The CDR3 protein is CASSLVLRGDTGELFF. Here the CDR3 DNA reads TGTGCCAGCAGCTTAGTTCTCAGGGGAGACACCGGGGAGCTGTTTTTT.

This clone was detected once. The chain employs TRBV7-2 and TRBJ2-7, with 13 nucleotides matching TRBD2. V shed 5 bases, J shed 2 bases, and the junction held 3 bases outside the gene matches. Germline V gene sequence: CDR1 SGHTA, CDR2 FQGNSA. This CDR3 has 15 amino acids. The CDR3 coding sequence is TGTGCCAGCAGCGAGGGACTAGCGGGGACCTACGAGCAGTACTTC. This codes for CASSEGLAGTYEQYF.

The chain employs TRBV5-4 and TRBJ2-1, with 7 bases that match TRBD1. The germline CDR1 and CDR2 sequences are SGHNT and YYREEE (reference sequence). The CDR3 runs to 14 residues. Trimming took 4 bases from V and 2 from J; bases not matched to a gene: 3. DNA for the CDR3: TGTGCCAGCAGCCGACAGGGAGCCTACAATGAGCAGTTCTTC. Protein: CASSRQGAYNEQFF.

The chain joins TRBV6-5 to TRBJ1-1; D uncertain. Trimming left V 6 bases short and J 5 bases short, with 16 bases between. The CDR3 consists of 14 residues. Per germline, CDR1 MNHEY and CDR2 SVGAGI. CDR3 sequence: CASRSPRGWTEAFF. DNA of the CDR3: TGTGCCAGCAGATCCCCCCGGGGATGGACTGAAGCTTTCTTT.

The chain combines TRBV5-6 with TRBJ1-5; TRBD1 aligns across 7 bases. V dropped 7 bases and J dropped 5; count of bases not matched to a gene: 6. The CDR3 covers 13 residues. Per the germline V gene, CDR1 is SGHDT and CDR2 is YYEEEE. The CDR3: CASSRDRYQPQHF. In DNA, the CDR3 is TGTGCCAGCTCCCGGGACAGATATCAGCCCCAGCATTTT. The variable domain in full, completed from reference TRBV5-6 and TRBJ1-5, reads DAGVTQSPTHLIKTRGQQVTLRCSPKSGHDTVSWYQQALGQGPQFIFQYYEEEERQRGNFPDRFSGHQFPNYSSELNVNALLLGDSALYLCASSRDRYQPQHFGDGTRLSIL.

This clone was detected only once. The J gene is TRBJ1-1, the V gene TRBV7-6, with TRBD1 identical over 8 bases. The ends lost 1 base at V and 1 base at J; junction bases unmatched: 2. Germline values: CDR1 SGHVS, CDR2 FNYEAQ. The CDR3 is 15 residues long. CDR3 nucleotides: TGTGCCAGCAGCTTAGGAGGGACAGGGAACACTGAAGCTTTCTTT. This codes for CASSLGGTGNTEAFF. Combining the CDR3 with reference TRBV7-6 and TRBJ1-1 gives the whole variable domain GAGVSQSPRYKVTKRGQDVALRCDPISGHVSLYWYRQALGQGPEFLTYFNYEAQQDKSGLPNDRFSAERPEGSISTLTIQRTEQRDSAMYRCASSLGGTGNTEAFFGQGTRLTVV.

This chain connects TRBV9 to TRBJ2-7; 14 bases are shared with TRBD2. The CDR3 extends over 19 amino acids. Germline V gene data show CDR1 as SGDLS and CDR2 as YYNGEE. Trimming cost V 0 bases and J 1 base; bases outside gene matches: 9. The chain's CDR3 is CASSVDSGTSGGRSYEQYF. In DNA form, the CDR3 reads TGTGCCAGCAGCGTAGACAGCGGGACTAGCGGGGGTCGTTCCTACGAGCAGTACTTC. The variable domain in full, with the rest retrieved from reference TRBV9 and TRBJ2-7, is DSGVTQTPKHLITATGQRVTLRCSPRSGDLSVYWYQQSLDQGLQFLIQYYNGEERAKGNILERFSAQQFPDLHSELNLSSLELGDSALYFCASSVDSGTSGGRSYEQYFGPGTRLTVT.

This clone appeared once. The chain is built from TRBV10-3 and TRBJ1-1; TRBD1 aligns across 8 bases. CDR1 ENHRY and CDR2 SYGVKD come from the germline V gene. The junction had 4 bases not matched to a gene; V was cut back by 5 bases and J by 8 bases. This CDR3 contains 12 residues. CDR3 in DNA: TGTGCCATCAGTCCAGGACAGGGAGAAGCTTTCTTT. Its translation is CAISPGQGEAFF.

The J gene is TRBJ1-1, the V gene TRBV5-1, with 8 bases aligning to TRBD1. Trimming removed 4 bases from V and 1 base from J; junction bases left unmatched: 6. The CDR3 is 15 amino acids. The germline V gene has CDR1 SGHRS and CDR2 YFSETQ. CDR3 DNA sequence: TGCGCCAGCAGCGCCTCACAGGGGGGGAACACTGAAGCTTTCTTT. Encoded protein: CASSASQGGNTEAFF.

This clone has ten or more counts. The chain recombines TRBV27 with TRBJ2-1; 10 bases align to TRBD2. This CDR3 is 17 amino acids long. Germline V gives CDR1 MNHEY, CDR2 SMNVEV (reference sequence). The V segment lost 7 bases and the J segment 8 bases; nucleotides outside the gene matches: 17. CDR3 protein: CASKPTSLAGVIDEQFF. The CDR3 DNA sequence: TGTGCCAGCAAGCCGACCTCCCTAGCGGGGGTTATTGATGAGCAGTTCTTC.

This clone showed up just once. DNA of the CDR3: TGTGCCACCAGCAGAGACAGAAGAGGGGACTACTATGGCTACACCTTC. It encodes CATSRDRRGDYYGYTF. The V call is TRBV15, the J call TRBJ1-2, with D tentatively TRBD1 (5 bases). The CDR3 covers 16 residues. Germline values: CDR1 LNHNV, CDR2 YYDKDF (reference sequence). The germline V and J ends were trimmed by 0 bases and 3 bases, with 14 bases remaining between them.

This clone was seen only a few times. The chain joins TRBV7-2 to TRBJ1-1; D might be TRBD1 (5 bases). Germline V gene data show CDR1 as SGHTA and CDR2 as FQGNSA. The V gene lost 2 bases and the J gene lost 5 bases, with 12 bases spanning the gap. The CDR3 consists of 14 residues. The CDR3 protein is CASSLTGGRTEAFF. The CDR3 DNA reads as TGTGCCAGCAGCTTAACAGGCGGAAGGACTGAAGCTTTCTTT.

This clone was recorded once. V and J are TRBV7-9 and TRBJ1-2; 7 bases line up with TRBD1. Germline lookup yields CDR1 SEHNR and CDR2 FQNEAQ (reference sequence). The CDR3 is 14 amino acids. With 4 bases clipped from V and 9 bases from J, the junction kept 11 bases outside the gene matches. DNA of the CDR3: TGTGCCAGCAGCTCCACCGGGACAGCCTCTAGCTACACCTTC. Translated: CASSSTGTASSYTF.

The chain links TRBV30 to TRBJ2-7; no clear D gene. Trimming cost V 5 bases and J 0 bases, with 11 bases left between them. CDR1 is GTSNPN and CDR2 is SVGIG in the germline V gene (reference sequence). This CDR3 comprises 13 residues. The CDR3 coding sequence is TGTGCCTGGGAGCTAGAGGACTCCTACGAGCAGTACTTC. This encodes CAWELEDSYEQYF.

V gene TRBV27 combines with J gene TRBJ1-4; TRBD1 might be the D (5 bases). V gave up 7 bases and J gave up 0 bases, with 6 bases separating them. The CDR3 loop spans 13 amino acids. Germline CDR1 is MNHEY and CDR2 is SMNVEV (reference sequence). In DNA form, the CDR3 reads TGTGCCAGCAAGGGGTCAACTAATGAAAAACTGTTTTTT. Translated: CASKGSTNEKLFF.

The V call is TRBV3-1 (or the pseudogene TRBV3-2), the J call TRBJ2-7; the match to TRBD1 covers 8 bases. V was clipped by 3 bases and J by 5 bases; unmatched bases: 3. The CDR3 runs 13 residues. Germline CDR1 reads LGHDT; CDR2 reads YNNKEL (reference sequence). CDR3 sequence: CASSQTGVHEQYF. The CDR3, as DNA: TGTGCCAGCAGCCAGACAGGGGTCCACGAGCAGTACTTC.

J is TRBJ1-6 and V is TRBV11-2, with TRBD1 matching over 7 bases. The CDR3 consists of 15 residues. Trimming took 5 bases from V and 9 from J; bases not matched to a gene: 10. CDR1 is SGHAT and CDR2 is FQNNGV in the germline V gene. CDR3 in DNA: TGTGCCAGCAGCCTGATTGACAGGGACACTTCACCCCTCCACTTT. Protein product: CASSLIDRDTSPLHF.